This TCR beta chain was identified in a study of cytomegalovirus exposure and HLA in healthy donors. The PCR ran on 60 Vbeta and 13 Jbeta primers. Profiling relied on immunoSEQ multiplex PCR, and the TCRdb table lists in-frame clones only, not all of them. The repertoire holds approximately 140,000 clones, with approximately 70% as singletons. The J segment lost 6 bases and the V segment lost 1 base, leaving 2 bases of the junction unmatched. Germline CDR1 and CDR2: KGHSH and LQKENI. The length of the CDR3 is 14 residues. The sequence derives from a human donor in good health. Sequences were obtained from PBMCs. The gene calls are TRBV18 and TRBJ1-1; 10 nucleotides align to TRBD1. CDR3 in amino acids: CASSPRDRGPEAFF. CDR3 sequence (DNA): TGTGCCAGCTCACCACGGGACAGGGGCCCTGAAGCTTTCTTT.